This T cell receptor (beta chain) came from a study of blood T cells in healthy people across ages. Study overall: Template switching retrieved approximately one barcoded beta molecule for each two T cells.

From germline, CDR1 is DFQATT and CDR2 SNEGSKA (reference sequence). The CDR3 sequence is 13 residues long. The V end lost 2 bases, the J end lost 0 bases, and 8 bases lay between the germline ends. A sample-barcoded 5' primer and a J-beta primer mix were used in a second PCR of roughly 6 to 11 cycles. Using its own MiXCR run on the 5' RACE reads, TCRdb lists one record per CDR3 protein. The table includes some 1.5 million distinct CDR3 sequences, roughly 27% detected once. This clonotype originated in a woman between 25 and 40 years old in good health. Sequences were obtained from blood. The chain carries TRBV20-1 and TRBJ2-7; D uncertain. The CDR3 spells CSARFQDSYEQYF. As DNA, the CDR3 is TGCAGTGCTAGATTCCAGGACTCCTACGAGCAGTACTTC.